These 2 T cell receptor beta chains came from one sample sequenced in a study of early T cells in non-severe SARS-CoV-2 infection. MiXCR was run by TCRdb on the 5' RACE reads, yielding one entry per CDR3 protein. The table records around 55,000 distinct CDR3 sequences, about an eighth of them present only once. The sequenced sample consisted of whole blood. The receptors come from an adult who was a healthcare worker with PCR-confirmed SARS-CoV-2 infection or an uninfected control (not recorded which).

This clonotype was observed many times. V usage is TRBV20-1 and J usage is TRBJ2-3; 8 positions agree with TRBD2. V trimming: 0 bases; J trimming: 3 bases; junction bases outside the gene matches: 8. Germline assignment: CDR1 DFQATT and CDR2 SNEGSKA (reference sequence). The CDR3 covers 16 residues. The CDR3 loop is CSARDLREGMTDTQYF. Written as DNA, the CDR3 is TGCAGTGCTAGAGACTTACGGGAGGGTATGACAGATACGCAGTATTTT.

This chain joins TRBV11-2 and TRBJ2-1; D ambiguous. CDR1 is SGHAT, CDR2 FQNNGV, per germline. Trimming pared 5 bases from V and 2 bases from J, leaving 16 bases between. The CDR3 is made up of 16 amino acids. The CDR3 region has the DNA TGTGCCAGCAGCCAGCTGAGTACCAGTACCTACAATGAGCAGTTCTTC. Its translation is CASSQLSTSTYNEQFF.